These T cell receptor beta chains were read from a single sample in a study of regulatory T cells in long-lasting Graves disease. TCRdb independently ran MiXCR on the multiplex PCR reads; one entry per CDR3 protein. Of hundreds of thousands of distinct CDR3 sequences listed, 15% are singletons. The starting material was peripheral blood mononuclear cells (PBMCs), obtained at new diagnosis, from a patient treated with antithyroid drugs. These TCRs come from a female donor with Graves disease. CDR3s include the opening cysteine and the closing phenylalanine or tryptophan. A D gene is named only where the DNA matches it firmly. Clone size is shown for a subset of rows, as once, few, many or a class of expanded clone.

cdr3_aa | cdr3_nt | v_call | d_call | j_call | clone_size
CASRYRDGNQPQHF | TGTGCCAGCAGATACAGGGACGGCAATCAGCCCCAGCATTTT | TRBV2 | - | TRBJ1-5 | many
CSAAQGETEAFF | TGCAGTGCCGCACAGGGAGAAACTGAAGCTTTCTTT | TRBV20-1 | - | TRBJ1-1 | many
CASSANPQIRDRGTFGAFF | TGTGCCAGCAGCGCTAACCCACAAATCCGGGACAGGGGGACTTTTGGGGCTTTCTTT | TRBV9 | TRBD1 | TRBJ1-1 | few
CASSTGGWRGDAYNEQFF | TGTGCCAGTAGTACTGGGGGTTGGCGGGGGGACGCCTACAATGAGCAGTTCTTC | TRBV19 | TRBD2 | TRBJ2-1 | -
CASSPVGGGNQPQHF | TGTGCCAGCAGCCCCGTAGGGGGAGGTAATCAGCCCCAGCATTTT | TRBV2 | - | TRBJ1-5 | many
CASTQGGDGRNSPLHF | TGTGCCAGCACCCAAGGGGGGGATGGGAGAAATTCACCCCTCCACTTT | TRBV3-1 | - | TRBJ1-6 | many
CASSVTPEPGSFNTEAFF | TGTGCCAGCAGTGTCACCCCAGAACCGGGGTCCTTTAACACTGAAGCTTTCTTT | TRBV6-1 | - | TRBJ1-1 | many
CASSWSRDPNQPQHF | TGTGCCAGCAGCTGGAGCCGGGACCCCAATCAGCCCCAGCATTTT | TRBV7-2 | - | TRBJ1-5 | many
CASTWDSQPYEQYF | TGTGCCAGTACCTGGGACAGTCAGCCATACGAGCAGTACTTC | TRBV2 | TRBD1 | TRBJ2-7 | many
CARTTGASHEQYF | TGTGCCAGGACGACAGGGGCCAGCCACGAGCAGTACTTC | TRBV7-9 | TRBD1 | TRBJ2-7 | -
CASSQGFRESPLHF | TGTGCCAGCAGCCAGGGGTTTCGGGAATCACCCCTCCACTTT | TRBV14 | - | TRBJ1-6 | -
CASSFKKNTEAFF | TGTGCCAGCAGCTTTAAAAAGAACACTGAAGCTTTCTTT | TRBV7-3 | - | TRBJ1-1 | many
CASSSLAGEYNEQFF | TGTGCCAGCAGTTCGCTAGCGGGGGAATACAATGAGCAGTTCTTC | TRBV27 | TRBD2 | TRBJ2-1 | few
CASSLQGESTEAFF | TGCGCCAGCAGCTTACAGGGAGAGAGCACTGAAGCTTTCTTT | TRBV5-1 | - | TRBJ1-1 | many
CASRPRQSSHTEAFF | TGTGCCAGCAGACCCCGACAGTCCTCACACACTGAAGCTTTCTTT | TRBV6-2/TRBV6-3 | - | TRBJ1-1 | -
CASSLARISATTDTQYF | TGTGCCAGCAGCTTAGCGCGGATTAGCGCTACCACAGATACGCAGTATTTT | TRBV7-9 | - | TRBJ2-3 | many
CASSFFPRKRDTEAFF | TGCGCCAGCAGCTTCTTCCCCCGAAAGAGGGACACTGAAGCTTTCTTT | TRBV5-1 | - | TRBJ1-1 | -
CASSHKPPDNQPQHF | TGCGCCAGCAGCCATAAGCCCCCGGACAATCAGCCCCAGCATTTT | TRBV4-1 | - | TRBJ1-5 | many
CASSVVETTGGKGTEAFF | TGTGCCAGCAGCGTAGTTGAGACAACGGGGGGGAAGGGCACTGAAGCTTTCTTT | TRBV9 | - | TRBJ1-1 | many
CASSAGGSGEQYF | TGTGCCAGCAGCGCCGGGGGGAGTGGAGAGCAGTACTTC | TRBV12-3/TRBV12-4 | TRBD2 | TRBJ2-7 | many
CASSLAGYGYGYTF | TGTGCCAGCAGTTTAGCCGGGTATGGCTATGGCTACACCTTC | TRBV27 | - | TRBJ1-2 | many
CSATIPGAKNIQYF | TGCAGTGCTACAATTCCGGGGGCCAAAAACATTCAGTACTTC | TRBV20-1 | - | TRBJ2-4 | -
CASSLISADTQYF | TGTGCCAGCAGTTTAATATCCGCAGATACGCAGTATTTT | TRBV27 | - | TRBJ2-3 | many
CASSPPQGQGFAGELFF | TGTGCCAGCAGCCCTCCCCAGGGACAGGGATTCGCCGGGGAGCTGTTTTTT | TRBV7-3 | TRBD1 | TRBJ2-2 | many
CASSQDWGGAASPLHF | TGCGCCAGCAGCCAAGATTGGGGGGGGGCGGCGTCACCCCTCCACTTT | TRBV11-2 | - | TRBJ1-6 | -
CASSWTGTKNIQYF | TGTGCCAGCAGTTGGACGGGAACCAAAAACATTCAGTACTTC | TRBV12-3/TRBV12-4 | - | TRBJ2-4 | -
CASSLHSGESTDTQYF | TGTGCCAGCAGCCTCCATAGCGGGGAAAGCACAGATACGCAGTATTTT | TRBV7-2 | TRBD2 | TRBJ2-3 | many
CASSSRRGGTYEQYF | TGTGCCAGCAGCTCCCGCAGGGGGGGGACCTACGAGCAGTACTTC | TRBV5-8 | - | TRBJ2-7 | -
CASSLDRTNTGELFF | TGTGCCAGCAGCCTGGACAGAACGAACACCGGGGAGCTGTTTTTT | TRBV7-8 | - | TRBJ2-2 | many
CASSLGQFNTIYF | TGTGCCAGCAGCTTAGGACAGTTCAACACCATATATTTT | TRBV7-3 | - | TRBJ1-3 | many
CASTQGGAGQPQHF | TGTGCCAGCACCCAAGGGGGCGCCGGTCAGCCCCAGCATTTT | TRBV12-3/TRBV12-4 | TRBD1 | TRBJ1-5 | many
CSATGQGYNSPLHF | TGCAGTGCTACCGGACAGGGATACAATTCACCCCTCCACTTT | TRBV20-1 | TRBD1 | TRBJ1-6 | many
CASGDTSGNTIYF | TGCGCCAGCGGTGACACCTCTGGAAACACCATATATTTT | TRBV5-1 | - | TRBJ1-3 | many
CASSGGTGRPNTEAFF | TGTGCCAGCAGCGGGGGGACAGGGAGACCGAACACTGAAGCTTTCTTT | TRBV9 | TRBD1 | TRBJ1-1 | few
CASSGLAGGRETQYF | TGCGCCAGCAGCGGGCTAGCGGGGGGGCGGGAGACCCAGTACTTC | TRBV4-1 | TRBD2 | TRBJ2-5 | many
CASSYVVRGSSYNEQFF | TGTGCCAGCAGTTACGTCGTGAGGGGGAGCTCCTACAATGAGCAGTTCTTC | TRBV6-2/TRBV6-3 | - | TRBJ2-1 | many
CASRDIGPLNTEAFF | TGTGCCAGTAGAGATATAGGCCCCTTGAACACTGAAGCTTTCTTT | TRBV19 | - | TRBJ1-1 | -
CASSWTGTENTEAFF | TGTGCCAGCAGCTGGACCGGGACGGAGAACACTGAAGCTTTCTTT | TRBV11-2 | - | TRBJ1-1 | -
CASSLASTHSGNTIYF | TGTGCCAGCAGTTTGGCCAGTACACACTCTGGAAACACCATATATTTT | TRBV12-3/TRBV12-4 | - | TRBJ1-3 | many
CSVPGQGNQETQYF | TGCAGTGTTCCGGGACAGGGAAATCAAGAGACCCAGTACTTC | TRBV20-1 | TRBD1 | TRBJ2-5 | many
CASSGTVQYQETQYF | TGTGCCAGCAGCGGGACAGTTCAGTACCAAGAGACCCAGTACTTC | TRBV28 | TRBD1 | TRBJ2-5 | -